This is a list of T cell receptor beta chains from one sample in a study of Graves' ophthalmopathy and Graves' hyperthyroidism. TCRdb reprocessed the multiplex PCR reads via MiXCR and lists one record per CDR3 protein. Of 300,000 to 450,000 distinct CDR3 sequences listed, approximately 18% are singletons. The sample taken for sequencing was peripheral blood. The receptor source for this set is an adult woman with stable Graves' hyperthyroidism. Each CDR3 is given with its conserved first and last residue. The D gene is left open where the match is weak. Some rows have no size entry. The others give once, few or many, or a class for an expanded clone.

d_call: TRBD2; clone_size: NA; v_call: TRBV19; j_call: TRBJ2-6; cdr3_nt: TGTGCCAGTAGTTCGGGACTAGCGGGAGGGTCTGCTGGGGCCAACGTCCTGACTTTC; cdr3_aa: CASSSGLAGGSAGANVLTF
d_call: NA; clone_size: many; v_call: TRBV7-9; j_call: TRBJ2-7; cdr3_nt: TGTGCCAGCAGCACCCTATCGACGGGAGAGCAGTACTTC; cdr3_aa: CASSTLSTGEQYF
d_call: NA; clone_size: many; v_call: TRBV6-5; j_call: TRBJ1-1; cdr3_nt: TGTGCCAGCAGTTACTCGGGCCCGAGCACTGAAGCTTTCTTT; cdr3_aa: CASSYSGPSTEAFF
d_call: TRBD1; clone_size: NA; v_call: TRBV11-2; j_call: TRBJ2-7; cdr3_nt: TGTGCCAGCGGCGAAAACAGGGGGCGGGTATACGAGCAGTACTTC; cdr3_aa: CASGENRGRVYEQYF
d_call: NA; clone_size: many; v_call: TRBV6-1; j_call: TRBJ2-7; cdr3_nt: TGTGCCAGCAGGAAGAGTGGGTTCTCCTACGAGCAGTACTTC; cdr3_aa: CASRKSGFSYEQYF
d_call: NA; clone_size: NA; v_call: TRBV12-3/TRBV12-4; j_call: TRBJ1-1; cdr3_nt: TGTGCCAGCAGTGACTACAGGGACACTGAAGCTTTCTTT; cdr3_aa: CASSDYRDTEAFF
d_call: TRBD1; clone_size: many; v_call: TRBV11-2; j_call: TRBJ2-7; cdr3_nt: TGTGCCAGCAGCTTAGTAGGGCTGACAGGGTACTACGAGCAGTACTTC; cdr3_aa: CASSLVGLTGYYEQYF
d_call: NA; clone_size: many; v_call: TRBV18; j_call: TRBJ1-6; cdr3_nt: TGTGCCAGCTCACCCCAACCGGATTCACCCCTCCACTTT; cdr3_aa: CASSPQPDSPLHF
d_call: NA; clone_size: many; v_call: TRBV6-1; j_call: TRBJ2-2; cdr3_nt: TGTGCCAGCATCCGCGCAGGGTGGGCCGGGGAGCTGTTTTTT; cdr3_aa: CASIRAGWAGELFF
d_call: NA; clone_size: many; v_call: TRBV6-1; j_call: TRBJ1-1; cdr3_nt: TGTGCCAGCAGTGAAGTGGGGAAAGCTGAAGCTTTCTTT; cdr3_aa: CASSEVGKAEAFF